The 23 T cell receptor beta chains given below trace back to one sample, sequenced in a study of blood T cell repertoires in COVID-19. TCRdb keeps only in-frame clones here, not all; method: immunoSEQ multiplex PCR. The repertoire includes about 170,000 clones, approximately 86% of them detected once, and around 1.2% sits in the top ten. Sequenced sample: peripheral blood. These receptors were collected from a man in his 60s who had recovered from COVID-19.

In this sample, this clone turned up a few times. This rearrangement joins TRBV27 to TRBJ1-1; D gene uncertain. Germline loops: CDR1 MNHEY, CDR2 SMNVEV (reference sequence). V lost 1 base and J lost 0, with 6 bases in between. The CDR3 runs to 14 residues. The CDR3 reads CASSLYQMNTEAFF. The CDR3 DNA is TGTGCCAGCAGTTTATATCAGATGAACACTGAAGCTTTCTTT.

The genes are TRBV30 and TRBJ1-2, with 9 bases matching TRBD1. The length of the CDR3 is 11 residues. The V gene's germline CDR1 is GTSNPN and CDR2 SVGIG (reference sequence). V lost 7 bases and J lost 6; bases outside the gene matches: 3. The CDR3 nucleotides read TGTGCCTTCCGGGACAGGGATGGCTACACCTTC. This gives the protein CAFRDRDGYTF.

This clone was observed once. The chain uses TRBV6-5 and TRBJ1-4; TRBD1 matches at 9 bases. From germline, CDR1 is MNHEY and CDR2 SVGAGI. Trimming cost V 6 bases and J 7 bases; bases outside gene matches: 6. The CDR3 is 14 amino acids. The CDR3 spells CASRRTGEPEKLFF. Here the CDR3 DNA reads TGTGCCAGCAGACGGACAGGGGAACCTGAAAAACTGTTTTTT.

The chain couples TRBV9 to TRBJ2-5; TRBD2 is a possible D gene (7 bases). Germline CDR1 and CDR2: SGDLS and YYNGEE. CDR3 length: 17 residues. Trimming took off 0 bases at V and 4 bases at J, with 19 bases between the two ends. In nucleotides, the CDR3 is TGTGCCAGCAGCGTAGAGCGGGACACCGCCATCGGAGAGACCCAGTACTTC. As protein: CASSVERDTAIGETQYF.

The V gene is TRBV27, the J gene TRBJ2-1; 7 nucleotides agree with TRBD2. The CDR3 runs 17 residues. The V gene end was trimmed by 3 bases and the J gene end by 6 bases; junction bases not matched to a gene: 14. CDR1 and CDR2 from the germline V gene are MNHEY and SMNVEV (reference sequence). CDR3 DNA: TGTGCCAGCAGTTTTCTCCCCCTAGCGGAGCAACGCAATGAGCAGTTCTTC. As protein: CASSFLPLAEQRNEQFF.

V and J are TRBV6-6 and TRBJ1-3; D may be TRBD1 (5 bases). There are 16 residues in the CDR3. Germline CDR1 MNHNY, CDR2 SVGAGI (reference sequence). V was pared by 7 bases and J by 0 bases, with 16 bases between. The CDR3 DNA reads as TGTGCCAGCATCGACAGCGCAGGGAACTCTGGAAACACCATATATTTT. It specifies CASIDSAGNSGNTIYF.

This chain links TRBV5-6 with TRBJ1-1; no firm D call. Trimming removed 3 bases from V and 8 bases from J, with 20 bases in between. The CDR3 runs 15 residues. Germline V gives CDR1 SGHDT, CDR2 YYEEEE. The CDR3 bases are TGTGCCAGCAGCTGGACCTATCAGTCAGCGGGGGAAGCTTTCTTT. It translates to CASSWTYQSAGEAFF.

The chain carries TRBV2 and TRBJ1-1, with a weak D call TRBD1 (5 bases). The CDR3 runs 15 residues. The ends were cut back, 7 bases at V and 1 base at J, with 16 bases in the middle. The germline CDR1 and CDR2 sequences are SNHLY and FYNNEI. DNA for the CDR3: TGTGCCAGCAATTCCCCGGACATCAAGAACACTGAAGCTTTCTTT. It is translated as CASNSPDIKNTEAFF.

The chain couples TRBV6-1 to TRBJ1-2, with TRBD1 identical over 8 bases. In germline, CDR1 is MNHNS, CDR2 SASEGT. The CDR3 extends over 16 amino acids. V lost 3 bases and J lost 7; bases outside the gene matches: 13. CDR3 region: CASSEWERTGSFGYTF. In DNA, the CDR3 is TGTGCCAGCAGTGAGTGGGAGAGGACAGGGAGTTTTGGCTACACCTTC.

This clone has only a few counts. The rearrangement links TRBV4-1 to TRBJ2-1; D perhaps matches TRBD2 (6 bases). Trimming stripped 1 base from V and 2 bases from J, with 21 bases between. Looked up from germline, CDR1 is MGHRA and CDR2 is YSYEKL. CDR3 size: 19 residues. In DNA form, the CDR3 reads TGCGCCAGCAGCCAAGGATGGCGGGGCCCGGCAGTCGCCTACAATGAGCAGTTCTTC. Its protein is CASSQGWRGPAVAYNEQFF.

The chain joins TRBV18 to TRBJ2-7; 10 bases fit TRBD2. The V and J ends lost 2 bases and 3 bases, in that order; junction bases with no gene match: 7. The germline V gene encodes CDR1 KGHSH and CDR2 LQKENI. This CDR3 region has 16 residues. CDR3 in amino acids: CASSPSSSGGNYEQYF. The CDR3 coding sequence is TGTGCCAGCTCACCATCGTCTAGCGGGGGAAACTACGAGCAGTACTTC. The variable domain in full, with the rest retrieved from reference TRBV18 and TRBJ2-7, is NAGVMQNPRHLVRRRGQEARLRCSPMKGHSHVYWYRQLPEEGLKFMVYLQKENIIDESGMPKERFSAEFPKEGPSILRIQQVVRGDSAAYFCASSPSSSGGNYEQYFGPGTRLTVT.

The J gene is TRBJ2-5, the V gene TRBV6-1, with a weak D call TRBD2 (6 bases). V gave up 3 bases and J gave up 9 bases, with 17 bases separating them. Germline V gene lookup returns CDR1 MNHNS and CDR2 SASEGT. This CDR3 has 14 amino acids. CDR3 sequence: CASSEGGTPRAQYF. CDR3 DNA: TGTGCCAGCAGTGAGGGTGGGACTCCCCGAGCCCAGTACTTC.

The rearrangement joins TRBV5-8 to TRBJ1-2, with 10 bases matching TRBD1. The CDR3 is 14 residues long. The germline CDR1 and CDR2 sequences are SGHTS and YDEGEE. V gave up 0 bases and J gave up 10 bases; unmatched junction bases: 6. CDR3 sequence: CASSLGGQGSVYTF. CDR3 DNA sequence: TGTGCCAGCAGCTTGGGGGGACAGGGGAGTGTCTACACCTTC.

The chain links TRBV9 to TRBJ2-5; D may be TRBD2 (5 bases). The CDR3 runs to 15 residues. CDR1 is SGDLS, CDR2 YYNGEE, per germline. Trimming cost V 1 base and J 4 bases, with 14 bases left between them. In DNA form, the CDR3 reads TGTGCCAGCAGCGTACAACCCTCGCGGGTAGAGACCCAGTACTTC. Encoded protein: CASSVQPSRVETQYF.

There are a few counts of this clone. The genes are TRBV24-1 and TRBJ2-7; the match to TRBD1 covers 9 bases. The length of the CDR3 is 15 residues. Losses at the gene ends were 5 bases for V and 2 bases for J; bases not matched to a gene: 6. In germline, CDR1 is KGHDR, CDR2 SFDVKD. CDR3 DNA sequence: TGTGCCACCAGTGTAATCGACAGGGGGACCTACGAGCAGTACTTC. Protein sequence: CATSVIDRGTYEQYF.

The gene calls are TRBV28 and TRBJ1-1; D is possibly TRBD1 (6 bases). The CDR3 extends over 14 amino acids. Germline CDR1 MDHEN, CDR2 SYDVKM. V lost 3 bases and J 6 bases, leaving 14 bases between the germline ends. The CDR3 DNA reads as TGTGCCAGCAGTTTCTCCCTGAACAGGGCTGAAGCTTTCTTT. Translated, it gives CASSFSLNRAEAFF.

The gene calls are TRBV5-5 and TRBJ2-2; 10 positions agree with TRBD2. J lost 3 bases, V lost 3 bases, and 8 bases had no gene match. This CDR3 has 17 amino acids. Germline CDR1 reads SGHKS; CDR2 reads YYEKEE (reference sequence). DNA for the CDR3: TGTGCCAGCAGCTCCGGGGTAGCGGGGGGATACACCGGGGAGCTGTTTTTT. Its translation: CASSSGVAGGYTGELFF.

This clone was seen a single time. The J gene is TRBJ2-6, the V gene TRBV13; D is undetermined. Trimming cost V 0 bases and J 0 bases, with 6 bases left between them. Germline CDR1 reads PRHDT; CDR2 reads FYEKMQ (reference sequence). The CDR3 is made up of 16 amino acids. The CDR3 spells CASSLGLRSGANVLTF. The CDR3 region has the DNA TGTGCCAGCAGCTTAGGCTTGCGCTCTGGGGCCAACGTCCTGACTTTC.

This chain connects TRBV6-5 to TRBJ1-1; TRBD1 matches 7 bases. J lost 7 bases, V lost 0 bases, and 11 bases had no gene match. Germline lookup yields CDR1 MNHEY and CDR2 SVGAGI. The CDR3 consists of 16 residues. CDR3 sequence reads: CASSYSMEGAAFEAFF. The DNA of the CDR3 is TGTGCCAGCAGTTACTCGATGGAGGGGGCCGCTTTTGAAGCTTTCTTT.

The chain uses TRBV6-5 and TRBJ2-3, with D possibly TRBD2 on 6 matching bases. Trimming pared 8 bases from V and 2 bases from J, leaving 17 bases between. The CDR3 is 15 residues long. Per germline, CDR1 MNHEY and CDR2 SVGAGI. CDR3 region: CASLRVRLDTDTQYF. CDR3 nucleotide sequence: TGTGCCAGCCTCAGGGTTCGACTAGACACAGATACGCAGTATTTT.

The genes are TRBV3-1 (or the pseudogene TRBV3-2) and TRBJ2-3; TRBD2 matches at 15 bases. Per germline, CDR1 LGHDT and CDR2 YNNKEL (reference sequence). J was trimmed by 0 bases and V by 3 bases; bases with no gene match: 22. The CDR3 totals 24 residues. The CDR3 sequence: CASSHPGLAGGPPTRHSSTDTQYF. In DNA, the CDR3 is TGTGCCAGCAGCCACCCGGGACTAGCGGGGGGTCCTCCCACGAGACATTCTAGCACAGATACGCAGTATTTT.

The chain couples TRBV5-6 to TRBJ1-2, with 8 bases aligning to TRBD1. The germline V gene encodes CDR1 SGHDT and CDR2 YYEEEE. CDR3 length: 15 residues. J gave up 4 bases and V 4 bases, and 9 bases lay outside the gene matches. This chain's CDR3 is CASSNSGGAGYGYTF. DNA for the CDR3: TGTGCCAGCAGCAATTCAGGGGGCGCCGGCTATGGCTACACCTTC.

The chain couples TRBV10-2 to TRBJ2-4; 10 bases map to TRBD2. Unmatched junction bases numbered 5, after V lost 10 bases and J lost 8 bases. CDR1 and CDR2 (germline): WSHSY, SAAADI. This CDR3 contains 12 residues. The CDR3 nucleotides are TGCGCCACCTTAGCGGGGGGAGACATTCAGTACTTC. Translated: CATLAGGDIQYF.